This T cell receptor beta chain was captured in a study of response to subunit inactivated influenza vaccine. This clonotype occurred a few times. MiXCR, run by TCRdb on the RT-PCR reads, gives a single entry per CDR3 protein. Found here are about 520,000 distinct CDR3 sequences, approximately 9.9% of them singletons; the top ten hold over 9.5%. Per the germline V gene, CDR1 is SGHRS and CDR2 is YFSETQ. The trim removed 4 bases at V and 2 bases at J, leaving 4 bases unmatched. The CDR3 sequence is 14 residues long. The chain employs TRBV5-1 and TRBJ2-5; 8 bases are shared with TRBD1. This sample comprised PBMCs from blood, obtained 35 to 45 days after vaccination. The TCR originated in a man aged 45-60 years who received an inactivated influenza vaccine. Here the CDR3 DNA reads TGCGCCAGCAGCGTAGACAGGGGTCAAGAGACCCAGTACTTC. It translates to CASSVDRGQETQYF.